What follows are 14 T cell receptor beta chains derived from one specimen sequenced in a study of blood T cell repertoires in COVID-19. TCRdb's copy holds only in-frame clones and misses some; the assay was immunoSEQ multiplex PCR. The table has 200,000 or so clones, around 90% seen once. Material: PBMCs or T cells enriched from blood (not recorded which). The source of these receptors is a woman under 40 who had recovered from COVID-19.

The rearrangement uses TRBV6-1 and TRBJ2-1; D possibly corresponds to TRBD2 (5 bases). The germline V and J ends were trimmed by 3 bases and 7 bases, with 10 bases remaining between them. The germline V gene has CDR1 MNHNS and CDR2 SASEGT. The CDR3 covers 13 residues. The CDR3 sequence: CASSEVPGNEQFF. The CDR3 DNA sequence: TGTGCCAGCAGTGAGGTACCGGGGAATGAGCAGTTCTTC.

This chain uses TRBV7-6 with TRBJ1-2; D is ambiguous. The germline V gene has CDR1 SGHVS and CDR2 FNYEAQ. This CDR3 has 13 residues. V gave up 1 base and J gave up 1 base, with 4 bases separating them. CDR3: CASSLGVNYGYTF. CDR3 DNA: TGTGCCAGCAGCTTAGGCGTTAACTATGGCTACACCTTC.

This clone was counted a single time. The chain uses TRBV12-3 or TRBV12-4 and TRBJ1-3; tentative D call: TRBD1 (6 bases). V was trimmed by 5 bases and J by 5 bases, leaving 10 bases between them. There are 13 residues in the CDR3. In DNA, the CDR3 is TGTGCCAGCAGTGGGGACACGCGAAACACCATATATTTT. Its translation is CASSGDTRNTIYF.

The rearrangement links TRBV7-2 to TRBJ1-5; perhaps TRBD1 as D (5 bases). This CDR3 is built from 17 residues. Per the germline V gene, CDR1 is SGHTA and CDR2 is FQGNSA. V lost 5 bases and J lost 2, with 19 bases in between. CDR3 DNA sequence: TGTGCCAGCAGCCTATATTCCTCGGGGGAACGCAATCAGCCCCAGCATTTT. Translated: CASSLYSSGERNQPQHF.

The chain carries TRBV12-3 or TRBV12-4 and TRBJ1-3; no clear D. The CDR3 has 13 amino acids. Trimming removed 3 bases at V and 3 bases at J, with 6 bases between. This CDR3 reads CASSFTVGNTIYF. CDR3 nucleotide sequence: TGTGCCAGCAGTTTTACTGTTGGAAACACCATATATTTT.

The gene calls are TRBV4-1 and TRBJ1-1; D might be TRBD1 (5 bases). Trimming pared 5 bases from V and 2 bases from J, leaving 12 bases between. CDR1 is MGHRA, CDR2 YSYEKL, per germline. This CDR3 contains 14 residues. The CDR3 coding sequence is TGCGCCAGCAGCTCCCGGGACTCAAACACTGAAGCTTTCTTT. Translated: CASSSRDSNTEAFF.

This rearrangement joins TRBV29-1 to TRBJ2-1; 9 bases match TRBD1. V was clipped by 6 bases and J by 5 bases; unmatched bases: 8. Per the germline V gene, CDR1 is SQVTM and CDR2 is ANQGSEA. There are 14 residues in the CDR3. CDR3 nucleotides: TGCAGCGTGGAAAGGGGACAGGGACACAATGAGCAGTTCTTC. Translated: CSVERGQGHNEQFF.

This rearrangement joins TRBV6-5 to TRBJ1-5, with 7 bases fitting TRBD1. Germline lookup yields CDR1 MNHEY and CDR2 SVGAGI. The CDR3 is made up of 14 amino acids. Germline trimming cut 6 bases from V and 6 bases from J; bases unmatched to any gene: 8. The CDR3 here is CASSSRQGRQPQHF. In DNA form, the CDR3 reads TGTGCCAGCAGCAGCCGACAGGGTCGTCAGCCCCAGCATTTT.

The chain links TRBV5-5 to TRBJ2-7; TRBD1 agrees at 8 bases. Looked up from germline, CDR1 is SGHKS and CDR2 is YYEKEE (reference sequence). The CDR3 has 15 residues. The V and J ends lost 6 bases and 2 bases, in that order; junction bases with no gene match: 10. This chain's CDR3 is CASNHRGQGPYEQYF. The CDR3 DNA follows: TGTGCCAGCAACCACCGCGGACAGGGCCCCTACGAGCAGTACTTC.

With respect to this clone: This specimen includes other DNA sequences encoding the same CDR3. The genes are TRBV4-1 and TRBJ1-2; D is possibly TRBD1 (5 bases). Germline assignment: CDR1 MGHRA and CDR2 YSYEKL. The CDR3 runs to 13 residues. Trimming removed 1 base from V and 8 bases from J, with 11 bases in between. The CDR3: CASSQAAGDGYTF. DNA of the CDR3: TGCGCCAGCAGCCAAGCGGCGGGGGACGGCTACACCTTC.

This chain links TRBV7-9 with TRBJ1-2; D unresolved. The V end was cut by 2 bases, the J end by 9 bases, with 10 bases between. The germline gives CDR1 SEHNR, CDR2 FQNEAQ (reference sequence). The CDR3 sequence is 12 residues long. DNA for the CDR3: TGTGCCAGCAGCTTAATGTCCCAGAGCTACACCTTC. Protein sequence: CASSLMSQSYTF. Full variable domain (rest looked up from reference TRBV7-9 and TRBJ1-2): DTGVSQNPRHKITKRGQNVTFRCDPISEHNRLYWYRQTLGQGPEFLTYFQNEAQLEKSRLLSDRFSAERPKGSFSTLEIQRTEQGDSAMYLCASSLMSQSYTFGSGTRLTVV.

In its sample, this clone was seen once. The chain carries TRBV5-1 and TRBJ1-2, with 10 bases aligning to TRBD1. The CDR3 consists of 14 residues. CDR1 is SGHRS and CDR2 is YFSETQ in the germline V gene. J was trimmed by 8 bases and V by 0 bases; bases with no gene match: 4. The CDR3 protein is CASSLGQGAGGYTF. The CDR3 nucleotides read TGCGCCAGCAGCTTGGGACAGGGGGCCGGGGGCTACACCTTC.

This chain uses TRBV5-6 with TRBJ2-7; tentative D call: TRBD2 (6 bases). The CDR3 consists of 13 residues. Germline V gives CDR1 SGHDT, CDR2 YYEEEE. Trimming shortened V by 4 bases and J by 7 bases, and 15 bases separated the two germline ends. As DNA, the CDR3 is TGTGCCAGCAGCGCGGGACCCTGGGAAGAGCAGTACTTC. It specifies CASSAGPWEEQYF.

This chain uses TRBV7-6 with TRBJ1-6; D is unclear. This CDR3 spans 15 amino acids. V was clipped by 2 bases and J by 4 bases, with 9 bases between them. Germline-derived CDR1 and CDR2 are SGHVS and FNYEAQ. This CDR3 is CASSLLEDYNSPLHF. Written as DNA, the CDR3 is TGTGCCAGCAGCTTACTAGAGGATTATAATTCACCCCTCCACTTT.